A selection of T cell receptor beta chains follows, all from one sample in a study of CD8 T cells in ankylosing spondylitis. TCRdb reprocessed the 5' RACE reads with MiXCR, giving one entry per CDR3 protein. The data contain about 840,000 distinct CDR3 sequences, 12% of them singletons. Material: blood, either unsorted or a sorted T cell fraction (not recorded which). Every receptor here comes from a male donor with ankylosing spondylitis. CDR3s include the opening cysteine and the closing phenylalanine or tryptophan. The D gene is left open where the match is weak. Clone size is not always given. Where it is, it says once, few, many or a class for expanded clones.

TRBV12-3/TRBV12-4	TRBJ2-1	NA	18	NA	CASSLRTPSLASYNEQFF	TGTGCCAGCAGTTTACGGACTCCCAGTCTAGCTTCCTACAATGAGCAGTTCTTC
TRBV4-3	TRBJ1-1	NA	15	NA	CASSQEVLSIPEAFF	TGCGCCAGCAGCCAAGAAGTTTTATCGATCCCTGAAGCTTTCTTT
TRBV18	TRBJ2-7	TRBD1	14	many	CASSLDRGLYEQYF	TGTGCCAGCAGCTTAGACAGGGGGCTCTACGAGCAGTACTTC
TRBV28	TRBJ1-1	TRBD1	14	few	CASTSGQGITEAFF	TGTGCCAGCACCTCGGGACAGGGGATCACTGAAGCTTTCTTT
TRBV7-2	TRBJ2-1	NA	15	few	CASSFDRDAGNEQFF	TGTGCCAGCAGCTTCGATCGGGATGCAGGCAATGAGCAGTTCTTC
TRBV6-1	TRBJ1-3	NA	17	few	CASSDPLTVYSGNTIYF	TGTGCCAGCAGTGATCCTTTGACAGTTTACTCTGGAAACACCATATATTTT
TRBV4-3	TRBJ2-5	TRBD1	15	NA	CASSKADRGGETQYF	TGCGCCAGCAGCAAGGCGGACAGGGGTGGAGAGACCCAGTACTTC
TRBV20-1	TRBJ1-5	NA	14	NA	CSATSRDSNQPQHF	TGCAGTGCTACATCCCGGGACAGCAATCAGCCCCAGCATTTT
TRBV6-6	TRBJ2-7	TRBD1	13	NA	CALKAGGSYEQYF	TGTGCCCTAAAAGCAGGGGGCTCCTACGAGCAGTACTTC
TRBV18	TRBJ2-1	TRBD1	21	few	CASSPGQGAKGAVTGYNEQFF	TGTGCCAGCTCACCCGGACAGGGGGCTAAGGGGGCCGTCACTGGCTACAATGAGCAGTTCTTC
TRBV9	TRBJ2-6	NA	17	NA	CASSLSLARSGANVLTF	TGTGCCAGCAGCCTATCGCTTGCCCGCTCTGGGGCCAACGTCCTGACTTTC
TRBV29-1	TRBJ2-2	TRBD1	13	few	CSVGQSLTGELFF	TGCAGCGTGGGACAGTCCCTAACCGGGGAGCTGTTTTTT
TRBV12-3/TRBV12-4	TRBJ2-3	NA	12	many	CASSFLRETQYF	TGTGCCAGCAGTTTCCTCCGTGAGACGCAGTATTTT
TRBV9	TRBJ2-1	NA	15	NA	CASSDGTYDNNEQFF	TGTGCCAGCAGCGACGGGACTTACGATAACAATGAGCAGTTCTTC
TRBV20-1	TRBJ2-5	NA	13	NA	CSALPTELETQYF	TGCAGTGCCTTACCAACGGAGTTGGAGACCCAGTACTTC
TRBV7-8	TRBJ2-7	TRBD2	15	NA	CASSLQAGPTYEQYF	TGTGCCAGCAGCTTACAAGCGGGACCAACCTACGAGCAGTACTTC
TRBV20-1	TRBJ2-3	NA	18	few	CSARGFGDGLSSTDTQYF	TGCAGTGCTAGAGGTTTCGGGGACGGGCTATCTAGCACAGATACGCAGTATTTT